This TCR beta chain is from a study of tumour-infiltrating T cells in Burkitt lymphoma (dated by TCRdb to about 2020). With regard to the full study: All epidemiological subtypes of Burkitt lymphoma were represented in the cohort, which was made up of fewer than 90 patients. When TCR repertoire data were correlated with clinical outcome, productive clonality turned out to predict both overall and progression-free survival, independent of established prognosticators, age at diagnosis among them. What the work shows at the level of the full study, not this receptor alone: Several public clonotypes shared across numerous Burkitt lymphoma patients were found, suggesting shared tumour neoantigen selection absent from diffuse large B-cell lymphoma.

The sample holds a few counts of this clone. What antigen it recognizes has not been identified. Base qualities are not provided; no much larger clone lies one nucleotide away. The library relied on the immunoSEQ multiplex PCR assay. TCRdb's version of the immuneACCESS table is confined to in-frame rearrangements and falls short of the full clone set. An unresolved V gene accounts for under half of the shortfall where checked; the remainder is of unknown origin. Present in this sample are 1,400 or so clones, roughly 13% of which were seen just once. The ten largest clones take up approximately 4.3% of the sample. CDR1 and CDR2 (KGHSH, LQKENI) derive from the germline V gene. The germline V end is reduced by 3 bases and the J end by 0 bases; junction bases left unmatched: 8. The CDR3, from cysteine to phenylalanine, totals 17 residues. Left in the record is the CDR3 DNA by itself, 51 bases read in frame from the first base.

The specimen was tumor tissue. This TCR was recovered from a human donor with Burkitt lymphoma. The rearranged segments are TRBV18 and TRBJ1-1, and 9 junction bases match TRBD1. The DNA reads TGTGCCAGCTCACCTAGTCCCGGGACAGGGATGAACACTGAAGCTTTCTTT. It translates as CASSPSPGTGMNTEAFF. Joined to the reference TRBV18 and TRBJ1-1 proteins, this CDR3 gives the full variable domain: NAGVMQNPRHLVRRRGQEARLRCSPMKGHSHVYWYRQLPEEGLKFMVYLQKENIIDESGMPKERFSAEFPKEGPSILRIQQVVRGDSAAYFCASSPSPGTGMNTEAFFGQGTRLTVV.